The entry that follows covers one TCR beta chain sequence. This sample is part of a study of blood T cell repertoires in COVID-19. Study-level information: Samples came from the United States, Italy and Spain, spanning acute and convalescent COVID-19. Sources were T cells, B-cell-depleted T cells, or PBMCs; the material itself was cDNA or gDNA.

V gave up 1 base and J gave up 8 bases, with 11 bases separating them. This CDR3 comprises 13 residues. The germline V gene encodes CDR1 SGHTA and CDR2 FQGNSA. Per the original methods: Reference gene primer amplification in the assay estimated nucleated cell counts. Only in-frame clones appear in the TCRdb table, and some are missing; sequencing was by immunoSEQ multiplex PCR. Clone size and V and J calls were adopted from that table, with D and trimming inferred from the DNA. Of roughly 230,000 clones in the sample, 80% to 90% were seen once. Living in about 25 US areas, the participants were between 18 and 89 years of age.

This TCR was recovered from a woman between 50 and 59 years old who had been exposed to COVID-19. The V and J genes are TRBV7-2 and TRBJ1-2; D possibly corresponds to TRBD1 (5 bases). Sequencing was done on a sample of PBMCs or T cells enriched from blood (not recorded which). In nucleotides, the CDR3 is TGTGCCAGCAGCTTAGTAGGTTCAGGGGGCTACACCTTC. Translating it yields CASSLVGSGGYTF.